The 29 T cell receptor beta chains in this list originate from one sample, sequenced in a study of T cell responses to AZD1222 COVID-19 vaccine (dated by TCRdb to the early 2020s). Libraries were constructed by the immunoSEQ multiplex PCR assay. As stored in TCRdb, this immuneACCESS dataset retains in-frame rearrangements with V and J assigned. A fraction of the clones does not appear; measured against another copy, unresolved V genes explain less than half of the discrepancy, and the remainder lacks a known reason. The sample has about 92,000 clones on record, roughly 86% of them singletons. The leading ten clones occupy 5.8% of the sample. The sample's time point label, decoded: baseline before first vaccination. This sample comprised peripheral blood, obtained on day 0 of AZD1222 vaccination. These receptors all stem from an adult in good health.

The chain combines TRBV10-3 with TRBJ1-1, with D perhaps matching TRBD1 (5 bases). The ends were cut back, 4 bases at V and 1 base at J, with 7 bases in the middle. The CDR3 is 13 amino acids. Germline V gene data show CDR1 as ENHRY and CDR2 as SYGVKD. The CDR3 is CAISGQSNTEAFF. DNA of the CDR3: TGTGCCATCAGTGGACAGTCGAACACTGAAGCTTTCTTT.

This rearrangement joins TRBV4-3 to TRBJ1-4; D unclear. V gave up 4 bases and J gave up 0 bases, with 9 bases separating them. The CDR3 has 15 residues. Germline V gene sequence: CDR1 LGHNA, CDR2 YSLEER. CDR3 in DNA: TGCGCCAGCAGCCCAGACACTACAACTAATGAAAAACTGTTTTTT. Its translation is CASSPDTTTNEKLFF.

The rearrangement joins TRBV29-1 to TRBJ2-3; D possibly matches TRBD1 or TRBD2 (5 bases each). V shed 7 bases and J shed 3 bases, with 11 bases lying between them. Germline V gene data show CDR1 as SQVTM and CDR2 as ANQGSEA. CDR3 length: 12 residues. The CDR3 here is CSGGTRTDTQYF. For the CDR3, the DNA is TGCAGCGGGGGGACCCGGACAGATACGCAGTATTTT.

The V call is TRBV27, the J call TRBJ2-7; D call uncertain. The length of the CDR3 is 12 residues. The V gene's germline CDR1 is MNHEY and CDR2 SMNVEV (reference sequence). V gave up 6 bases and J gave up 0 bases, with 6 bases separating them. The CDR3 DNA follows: TGTGCCAGCAGCCCCTTCTCCTACGAGCAGTACTTC. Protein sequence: CASSPFSYEQYF.

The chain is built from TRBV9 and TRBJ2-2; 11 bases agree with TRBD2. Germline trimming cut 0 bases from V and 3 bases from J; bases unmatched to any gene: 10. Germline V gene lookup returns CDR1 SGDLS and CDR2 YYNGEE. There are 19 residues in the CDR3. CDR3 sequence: CASSVARLAGGLHTGELFF. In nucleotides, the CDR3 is TGTGCCAGCAGCGTAGCTCGGCTAGCGGGAGGCCTTCACACCGGGGAGCTGTTTTTT.

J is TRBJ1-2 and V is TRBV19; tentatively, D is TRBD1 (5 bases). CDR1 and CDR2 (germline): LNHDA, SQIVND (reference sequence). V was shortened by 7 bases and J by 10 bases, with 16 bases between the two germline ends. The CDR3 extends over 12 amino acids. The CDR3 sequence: CASMGTAAVYTF. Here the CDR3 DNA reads TGTGCCAGTATGGGGACCGCCGCGGTCTACACCTTC.

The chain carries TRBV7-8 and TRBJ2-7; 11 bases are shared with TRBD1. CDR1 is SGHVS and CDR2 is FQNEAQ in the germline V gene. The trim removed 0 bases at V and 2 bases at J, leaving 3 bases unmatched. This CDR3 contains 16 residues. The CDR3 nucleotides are TGTGCCAGCAGCTTAGCGAAGGGACAGGGGGCCTACGAGCAGTACTTC. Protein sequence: CASSLAKGQGAYEQYF. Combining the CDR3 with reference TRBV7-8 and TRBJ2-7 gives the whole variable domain GAGVSQSPRYKVAKRGQDVALRCDPISGHVSLFWYQQALGQGPEFLTYFQNEAQLDKSGLPSDRFFAERPEGSVSTLKIQRTQQEDSAVYLCASSLAKGQGAYEQYFGPGTRLTVT.

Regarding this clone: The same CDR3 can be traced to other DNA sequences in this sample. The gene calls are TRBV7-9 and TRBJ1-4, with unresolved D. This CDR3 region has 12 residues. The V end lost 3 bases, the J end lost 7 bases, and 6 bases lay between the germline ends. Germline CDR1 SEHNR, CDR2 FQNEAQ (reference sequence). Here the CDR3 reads CASSLGGEKLFF. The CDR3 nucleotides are TGTGCCAGCAGCTTGGGCGGTGAAAAACTGTTTTTT.

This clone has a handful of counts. The DNA for the CDR3 is TGTGCCAGCAGCCGGGGAGGCTCAAAGGAAAAACTGTTTTTT. Translating gives CASSRGGSKEKLFF. This rearrangement joins TRBV7-2 to TRBJ1-4; no clear D gene. Looked up from germline, CDR1 is SGHTA and CDR2 is FQGNSA. This CDR3 region has 14 residues. Trimming shortened V by 5 bases and J by 8 bases, and 15 bases separated the two germline ends.

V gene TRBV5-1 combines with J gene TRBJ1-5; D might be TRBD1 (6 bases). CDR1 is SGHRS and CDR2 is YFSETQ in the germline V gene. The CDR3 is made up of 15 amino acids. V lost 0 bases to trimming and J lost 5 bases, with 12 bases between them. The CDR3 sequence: CASSLGQAADQPQHF. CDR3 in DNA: TGCGCCAGCAGCTTGGGACAGGCGGCCGATCAGCCCCAGCATTTT.

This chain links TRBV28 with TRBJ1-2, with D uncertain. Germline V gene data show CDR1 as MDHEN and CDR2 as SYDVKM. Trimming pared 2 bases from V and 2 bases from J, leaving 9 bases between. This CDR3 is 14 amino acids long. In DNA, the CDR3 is TGTGCCAGCAGTTTACCGCTAACCAACTATGGCTACACCTTC. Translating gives CASSLPLTNYGYTF.

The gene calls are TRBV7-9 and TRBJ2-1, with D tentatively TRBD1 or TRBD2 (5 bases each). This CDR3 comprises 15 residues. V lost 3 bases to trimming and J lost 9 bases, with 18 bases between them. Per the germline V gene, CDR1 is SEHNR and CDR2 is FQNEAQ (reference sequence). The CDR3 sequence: CASSFPGSAGGEQFF. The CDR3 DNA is TGTGCCAGCAGCTTCCCAGGGTCGGCGGGCGGTGAGCAGTTCTTC.

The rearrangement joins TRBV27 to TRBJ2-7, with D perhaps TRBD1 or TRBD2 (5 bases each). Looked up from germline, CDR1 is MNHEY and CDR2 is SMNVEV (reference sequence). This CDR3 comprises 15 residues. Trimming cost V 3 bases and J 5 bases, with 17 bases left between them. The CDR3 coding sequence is TGTGCCAGCAGTTTCCAGGGAGCTAGCAGGCACGAGCAGTACTTC. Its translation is CASSFQGASRHEQYF.

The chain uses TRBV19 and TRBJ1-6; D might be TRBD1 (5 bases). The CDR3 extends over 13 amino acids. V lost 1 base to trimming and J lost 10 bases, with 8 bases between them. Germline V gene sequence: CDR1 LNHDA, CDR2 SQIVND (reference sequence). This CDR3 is CASSIGGLSPLHF. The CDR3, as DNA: TGTGCCAGTAGTATAGGGGGGTTGTCACCCCTCCACTTT.

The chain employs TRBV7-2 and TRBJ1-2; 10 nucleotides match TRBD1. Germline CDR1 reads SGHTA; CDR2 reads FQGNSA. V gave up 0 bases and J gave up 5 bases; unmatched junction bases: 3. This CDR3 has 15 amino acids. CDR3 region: CASSLATDRGYGYTF. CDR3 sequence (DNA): TGTGCCAGCAGCTTAGCGACGGACAGGGGGTATGGCTACACCTTC.

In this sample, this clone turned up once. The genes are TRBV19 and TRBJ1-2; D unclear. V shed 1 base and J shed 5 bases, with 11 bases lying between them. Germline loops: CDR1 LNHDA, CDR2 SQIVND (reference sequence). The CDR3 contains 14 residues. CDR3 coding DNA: TGTGCCAGTAGTATAGGGGGTTCGGTATATGGCTACACCTTC. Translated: CASSIGGSVYGYTF.

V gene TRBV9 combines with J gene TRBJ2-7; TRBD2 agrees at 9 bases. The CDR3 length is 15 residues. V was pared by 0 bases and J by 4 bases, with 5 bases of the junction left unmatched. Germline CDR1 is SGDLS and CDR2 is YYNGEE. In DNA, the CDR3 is TGTGCCAGCAGCGTAGGGGGGACTAGCAGGTACGAGCAGTACTTC. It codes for CASSVGGTSRYEQYF.

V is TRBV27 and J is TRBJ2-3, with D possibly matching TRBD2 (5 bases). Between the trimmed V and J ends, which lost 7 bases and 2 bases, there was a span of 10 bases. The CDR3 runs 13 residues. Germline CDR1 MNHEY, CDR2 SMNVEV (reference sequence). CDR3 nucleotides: TGTGCCAGCATAGGCGGGCTCACAGATACGCAGTATTTT. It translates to CASIGGLTDTQYF.

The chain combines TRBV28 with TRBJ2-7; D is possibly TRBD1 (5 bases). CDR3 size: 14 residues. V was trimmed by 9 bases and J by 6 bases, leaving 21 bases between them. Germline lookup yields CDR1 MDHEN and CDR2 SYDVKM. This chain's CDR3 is CASRKPRVSGEQYF. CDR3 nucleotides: TGTGCCAGTCGTAAACCCAGGGTGTCCGGCGAGCAGTACTTC.

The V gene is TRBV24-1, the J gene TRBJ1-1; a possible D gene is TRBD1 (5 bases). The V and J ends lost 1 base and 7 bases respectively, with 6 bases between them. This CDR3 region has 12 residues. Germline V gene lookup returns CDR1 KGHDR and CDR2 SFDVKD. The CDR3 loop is CATSDFGGEAFF. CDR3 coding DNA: TGTGCCACCAGTGATTTCGGGGGTGAAGCTTTCTTT.

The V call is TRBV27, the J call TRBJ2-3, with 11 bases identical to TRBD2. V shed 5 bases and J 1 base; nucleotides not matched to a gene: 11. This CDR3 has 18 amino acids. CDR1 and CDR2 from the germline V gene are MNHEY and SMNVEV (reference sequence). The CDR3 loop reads CASSQGLADLHRTDTQYF. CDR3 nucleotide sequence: TGTGCCAGCAGTCAGGGACTAGCGGACCTTCACCGCACAGATACGCAGTATTTT.

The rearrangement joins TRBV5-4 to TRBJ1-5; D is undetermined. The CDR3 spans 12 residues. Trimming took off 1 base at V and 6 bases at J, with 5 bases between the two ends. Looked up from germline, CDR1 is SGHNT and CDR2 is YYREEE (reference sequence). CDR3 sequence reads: CASSLWGQPQHF. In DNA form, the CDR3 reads TGTGCCAGCAGCTTGTGGGGTCAGCCCCAGCATTTT.

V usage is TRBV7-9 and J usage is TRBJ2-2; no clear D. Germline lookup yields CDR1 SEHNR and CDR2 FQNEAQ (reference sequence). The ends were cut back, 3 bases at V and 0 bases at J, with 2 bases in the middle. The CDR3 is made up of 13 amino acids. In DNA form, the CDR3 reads TGTGCCAGCAGCTTGTCGAACACCGGGGAGCTGTTTTTT. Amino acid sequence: CASSLSNTGELFF.

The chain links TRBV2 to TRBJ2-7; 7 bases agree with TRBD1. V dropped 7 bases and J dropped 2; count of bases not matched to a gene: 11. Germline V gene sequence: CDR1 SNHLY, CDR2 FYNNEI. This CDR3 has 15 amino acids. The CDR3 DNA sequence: TGTGCCAGCATGGGGAAACAGGGGTTAACCTACGAGCAGTACTTC. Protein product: CASMGKQGLTYEQYF.

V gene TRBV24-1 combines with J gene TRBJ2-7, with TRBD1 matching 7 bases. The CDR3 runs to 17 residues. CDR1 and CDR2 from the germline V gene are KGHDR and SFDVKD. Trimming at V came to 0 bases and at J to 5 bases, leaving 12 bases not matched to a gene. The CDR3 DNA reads TGTGCCACCAGTGATTTGGACGTTAACAGGGGTCAACACGAGCAGTACTTC. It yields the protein CATSDLDVNRGQHEQYF.

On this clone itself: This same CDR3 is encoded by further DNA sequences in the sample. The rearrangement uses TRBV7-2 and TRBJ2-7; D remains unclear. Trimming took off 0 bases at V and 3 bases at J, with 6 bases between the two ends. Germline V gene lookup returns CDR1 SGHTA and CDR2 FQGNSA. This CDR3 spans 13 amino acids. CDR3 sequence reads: CASSLAAGYEQYF. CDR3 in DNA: TGTGCCAGCAGCTTAGCGGCAGGCTACGAGCAGTACTTC.

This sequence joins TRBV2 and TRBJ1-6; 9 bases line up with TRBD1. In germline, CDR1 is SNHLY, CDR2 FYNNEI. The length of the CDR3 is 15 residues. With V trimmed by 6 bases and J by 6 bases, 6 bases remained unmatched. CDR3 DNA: TGTGCCAGCAGACTGGGGACAGGGCCTAATTCACCCCTCCACTTT. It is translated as CASRLGTGPNSPLHF.

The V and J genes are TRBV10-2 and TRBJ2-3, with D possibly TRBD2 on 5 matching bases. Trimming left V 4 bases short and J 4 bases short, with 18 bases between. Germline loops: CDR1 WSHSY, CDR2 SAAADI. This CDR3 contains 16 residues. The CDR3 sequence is CASSGQAASVADTQYF. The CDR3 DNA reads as TGCGCCAGCAGTGGCCAAGCGGCTAGTGTCGCAGATACGCAGTATTTT.

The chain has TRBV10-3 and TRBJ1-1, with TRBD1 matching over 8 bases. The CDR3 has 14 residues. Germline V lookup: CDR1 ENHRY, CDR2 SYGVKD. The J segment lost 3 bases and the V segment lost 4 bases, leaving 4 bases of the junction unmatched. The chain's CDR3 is CAISGTGGDTEAFF. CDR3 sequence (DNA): TGTGCCATCAGTGGTACAGGGGGAGACACTGAAGCTTTCTTT.